The T cell receptor (beta chain) described here comes from a study of blood T cells in healthy people across ages. Study-wide findings and caveats: Long-lived donors had more naive CD4+ cells and higher diversity than aged donors.

For the second PCR, which ran for roughly 6 to 12 cycles, a sample-barcoded 5' primer and a J-beta primer mix were used. The template-switch adaptor was a 5' adaptor with 12 random nucleotides. It tagged each cDNA molecule. A single record per CDR3 protein comes from TCRdb applying MiXCR to the 5' RACE reads. The data show 580,000 or so distinct CDR3 sequences, around 48% seen once. Points on this clonotype: Its target is unknown.

The V gene lost 5 bases and the J gene lost 7 bases, with 15 bases spanning the gap. Germline CDR1 reads DFQATT; CDR2 reads SNEGSKA (reference sequence). The CDR3 loop spans 13 amino acids. The chain couples TRBV20-1 to TRBJ1-5; D not certain. Sequencing was performed on blood. The source of this sequence is a man at least 80 years old in good health. The CDR3, as DNA: TGCAGTGCTCCCAGCGGAGGAGTGCAGCCCCAGCATTTT. This translates into CSAPSGGVQPQHF.